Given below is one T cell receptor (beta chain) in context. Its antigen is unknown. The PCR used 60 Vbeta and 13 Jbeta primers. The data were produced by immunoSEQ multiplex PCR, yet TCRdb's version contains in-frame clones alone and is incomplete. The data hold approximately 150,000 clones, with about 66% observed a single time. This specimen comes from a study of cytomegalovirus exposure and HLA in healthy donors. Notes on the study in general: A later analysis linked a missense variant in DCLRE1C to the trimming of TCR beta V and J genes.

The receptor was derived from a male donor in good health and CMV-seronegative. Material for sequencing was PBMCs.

CDR3 DNA sequence: TGTGCCAGCAGTGAACGCCGGGAGGGTGAGCAGTTCTTC. It codes for CASSERREGEQFF. This chain connects TRBV6-1 to TRBJ2-1, with 8 bases identical to TRBD2. V lost 2 bases to trimming and J lost 9 bases; unmatched junction nucleotides: 3. Germline CDR1 is MNHNS and CDR2 is SASEGT. The CDR3 contains 13 residues.